The TCR beta chain described here comes from a study of blood T cell repertoires in COVID-19. The CDR3 length is 15 residues. V lost 6 bases and J lost 4; bases outside the gene matches: 8. From germline, CDR1 is MDHEN and CDR2 SYDVKM. Measured with immunoSEQ multiplex PCR; TCRdb has only the in-frame clones, and not every one. The sample includes some 70,000 clones, about 88% of them seen just once. This TCR was recovered from a man aged 70 or older with active or convalescent COVID-19. The genes are TRBV28 and TRBJ2-3; 9 bases match TRBD2. The specimen was peripheral blood. CDR3 bases: TGTGCCAGCAGCCTTAGCGGGAGTGGGTCAGATACGCAGTATTTT. Protein: CASSLSGSGSDTQYF.